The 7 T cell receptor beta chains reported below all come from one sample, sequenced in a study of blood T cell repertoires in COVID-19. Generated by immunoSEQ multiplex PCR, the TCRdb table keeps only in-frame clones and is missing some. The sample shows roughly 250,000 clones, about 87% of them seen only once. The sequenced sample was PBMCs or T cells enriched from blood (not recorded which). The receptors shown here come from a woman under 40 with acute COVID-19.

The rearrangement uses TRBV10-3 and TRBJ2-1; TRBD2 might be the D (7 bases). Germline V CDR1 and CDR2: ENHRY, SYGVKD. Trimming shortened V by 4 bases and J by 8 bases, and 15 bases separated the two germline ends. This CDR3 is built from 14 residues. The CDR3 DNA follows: TGTGCCATCAGTGGGGAGGGGGGGCCATATGAGCAGTTCTTC. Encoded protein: CAISGEGGPYEQFF.

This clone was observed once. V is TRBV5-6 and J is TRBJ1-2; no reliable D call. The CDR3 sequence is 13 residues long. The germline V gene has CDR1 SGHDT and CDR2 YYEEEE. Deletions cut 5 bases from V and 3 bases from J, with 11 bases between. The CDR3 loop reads CASSSDTYYGYTF. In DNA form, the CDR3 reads TGTGCCAGCAGTTCCGACACCTACTATGGCTACACCTTC. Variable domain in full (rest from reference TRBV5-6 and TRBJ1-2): DAGVTQSPTHLIKTRGQQVTLRCSPKSGHDTVSWYQQALGQGPQFIFQYYEEEERQRGNFPDRFSGHQFPNYSSELNVNALLLGDSALYLCASSSDTYYGYTFGSGTRLTVV.

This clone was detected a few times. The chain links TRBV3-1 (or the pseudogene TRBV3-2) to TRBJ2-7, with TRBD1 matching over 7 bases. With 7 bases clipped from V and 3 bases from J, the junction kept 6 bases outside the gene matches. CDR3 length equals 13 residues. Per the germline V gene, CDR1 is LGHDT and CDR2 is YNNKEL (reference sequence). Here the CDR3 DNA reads TGTGCCAGCACCAAAGGGGACAGCTACGAGCAGTACTTC. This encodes CASTKGDSYEQYF.

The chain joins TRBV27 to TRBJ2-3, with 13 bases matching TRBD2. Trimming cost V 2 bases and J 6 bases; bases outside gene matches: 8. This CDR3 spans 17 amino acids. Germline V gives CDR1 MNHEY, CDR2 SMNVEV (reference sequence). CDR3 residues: CASSLLTSGGPVDTQYF. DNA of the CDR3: TGTGCCAGCAGTTTACTGACTAGCGGGGGGCCGGTGGATACGCAGTATTTT.

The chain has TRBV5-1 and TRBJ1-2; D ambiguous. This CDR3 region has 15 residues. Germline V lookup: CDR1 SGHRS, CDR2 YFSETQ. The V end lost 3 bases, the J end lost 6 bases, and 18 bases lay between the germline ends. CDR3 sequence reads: CASSSGSAVYDGYTF. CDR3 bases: TGCGCCAGCAGCTCCGGAAGCGCAGTCTATGATGGCTACACCTTC.

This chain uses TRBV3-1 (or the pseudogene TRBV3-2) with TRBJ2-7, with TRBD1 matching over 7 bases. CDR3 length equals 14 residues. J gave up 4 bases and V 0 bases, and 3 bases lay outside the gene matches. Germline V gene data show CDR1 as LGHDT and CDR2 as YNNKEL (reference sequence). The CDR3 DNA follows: TGTGCCAGCAGCCAAGAACACAGGGGTTACGAGCAGTACTTC. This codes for CASSQEHRGYEQYF.

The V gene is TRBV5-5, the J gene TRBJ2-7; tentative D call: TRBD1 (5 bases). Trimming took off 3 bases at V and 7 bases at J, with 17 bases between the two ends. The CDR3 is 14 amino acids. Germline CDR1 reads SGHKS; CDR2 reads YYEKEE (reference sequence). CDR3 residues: CASSSEYRSGEQYF. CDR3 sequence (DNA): TGTGCCAGCAGCTCCGAATACAGGTCAGGAGAGCAGTACTTC.